One T cell receptor beta chain is described in this entry. The antigen remains undetermined. This sample is part of a study of OX40 agonist ivuxolimab in advanced cancers. Study-wide background: Every patient in dose escalation had hepatocellular carcinoma, melanoma, renal cell or head and neck cancer.

Some clones are missing from TCRdb's copy, which holds only in-frame ones; the method was immunoSEQ multiplex PCR. The sample yields approximately 25,000 clones, 77% seen once. At cycle 4 day 1, cycle 7 day 1, and baseline, blood was sampled. Findings of the study overall: Relative to CD4+ cells, CD8+ T cells on average had more expanded clones. Among the lowest peripheral clonal expansion occurred in 0.1-3.0 mg/kg partial responders.

Germline assignment: CDR1 MNHEY and CDR2 SMNVEV (reference sequence). The CDR3 spans 16 residues. V was pared by 4 bases and J by 4 bases, with 10 bases of the junction left unmatched. V and J are TRBV27 and TRBJ2-3, with 8 bases fitting TRBD2. This TCR came from an adult with an advanced solid tumor such as melanoma, head and neck, liver or kidney cancer. The sequenced sample was CD4+ or CD8+ T cells sorted from blood, obtained in a trial of the OX40 agonist ivuxolimab. The CDR3 sequence is CASSSSGTRRADTQYF. CDR3 nucleotides: TGTGCCAGCAGTTCATCCGGGACTAGACGGGCAGATACGCAGTATTTT.